This T cell receptor beta chain was recovered during a study of T cells in Graves' hyperthyroidism and ophthalmopathy. The TCR beta CDR3 regions underwent amplification using RNA transcripts as the source. HTBI primers were the set used in a first-round RT-PCR of the TCR CDR3. From the multiplex PCR reads, TCRdb called clonotypes with MiXCR, one entry per CDR3 protein. This table has hundreds of thousands of distinct CDR3 sequences, approximately 19% appearing once. Criteria for exclusion of patients were uncontrolled infection, other autoimmune disease, pregnancy or lactation. Every diagnosis used clinical symptoms, serum thyroxine and TRAb, thyroid ultrasound and orbital computed tomography. Germline loops: CDR1 SGHTA, CDR2 FQGNSA. This CDR3 region has 16 residues. Trimming cost V 4 bases and J 9 bases, with 22 bases left between them. This clonotype was picked up a small number of times. Its antigen is not identified.

Notes on the study in general: Among clonotypes expanded in thyroid above 0.001, most were also found in blood.

The source is a woman aged 45-60 years with Graves' hyperthyroidism that later progressed to Graves' ophthalmopathy. Sample: blood. The rearrangement uses TRBV7-2 and TRBJ1-5; TRBD1 might be the D (5 bases). The CDR3 is CASSSDPGSGGGPQHF. CDR3 nucleotide sequence: TGTGCCAGCAGCTCAGACCCGGGATCGGGCGGGGGGCCCCAGCATTTT.